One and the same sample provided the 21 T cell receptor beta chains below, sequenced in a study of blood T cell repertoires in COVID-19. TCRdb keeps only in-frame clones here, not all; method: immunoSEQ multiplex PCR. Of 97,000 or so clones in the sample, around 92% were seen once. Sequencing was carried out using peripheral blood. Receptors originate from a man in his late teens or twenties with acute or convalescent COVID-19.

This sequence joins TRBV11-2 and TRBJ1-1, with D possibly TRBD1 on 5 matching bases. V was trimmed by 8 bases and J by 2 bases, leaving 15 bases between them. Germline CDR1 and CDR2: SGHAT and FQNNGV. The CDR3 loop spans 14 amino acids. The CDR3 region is CASVLGLPNTEAFF. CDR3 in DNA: TGTGCCAGCGTCCTGGGACTTCCTAACACTGAAGCTTTCTTT. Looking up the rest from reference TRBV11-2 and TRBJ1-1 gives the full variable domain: EAGVAQSPRYKIIEKRQSVAFWCNPISGHATLYWYQQILGQGPKLLIQFQNNGVVDDSQLPKDRFSAERLKGVDSTLKIQPAKLEDSAVYLCASVLGLPNTEAFFGQGTRLTVV.

The CDR3: CASSLAPASLNQPQHF. As DNA, the CDR3 is TGTGCCAGCAGCTTGGCCCCCGCAAGCCTCAATCAGCCCCAGCATTTT. The chain is built from TRBV5-5 and TRBJ1-5, with D uncertain. V lost 0 bases and J 3 bases, leaving 13 bases between the germline ends. Germline V CDR1 and CDR2: SGHKS, YYEKEE (reference sequence). The CDR3 extends over 16 amino acids.

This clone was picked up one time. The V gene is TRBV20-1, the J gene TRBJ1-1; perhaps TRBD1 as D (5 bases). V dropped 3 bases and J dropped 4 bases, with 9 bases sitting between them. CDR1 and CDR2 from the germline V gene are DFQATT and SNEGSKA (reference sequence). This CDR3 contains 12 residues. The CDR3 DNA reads TGCAGTGCTAGTGTGGGGGGCACTGAAGCTTTCTTT. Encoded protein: CSASVGGTEAFF.

CDR3: CASTLDKGATYEQYF. The CDR3 nucleotides are TGTGCCAGCACCCTTGACAAGGGGGCTACCTACGAGCAGTACTTC. The chain combines TRBV2 with TRBJ2-7; 7 bases align to TRBD1. V shed 7 bases, J shed 2 bases, and the junction held 11 bases outside the gene matches. The CDR3 consists of 15 residues. CDR1 is SNHLY and CDR2 is FYNNEI in the germline V gene.

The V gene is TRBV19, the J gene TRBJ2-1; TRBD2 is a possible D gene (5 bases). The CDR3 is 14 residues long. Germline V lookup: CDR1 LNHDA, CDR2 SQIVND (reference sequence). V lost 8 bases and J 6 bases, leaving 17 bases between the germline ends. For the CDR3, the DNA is TGTGCCAGTGAGGGCCCCGTAATGAGCAATGAGCAGTTCTTC. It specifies CASEGPVMSNEQFF.

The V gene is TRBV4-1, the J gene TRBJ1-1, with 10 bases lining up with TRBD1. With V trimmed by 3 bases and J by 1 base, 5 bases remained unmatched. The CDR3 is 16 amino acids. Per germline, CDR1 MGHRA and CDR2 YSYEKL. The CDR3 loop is CASSQGTGDKNTEAFF. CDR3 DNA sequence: TGCGCCAGCAGCCAGGGGACAGGGGACAAGAACACTGAAGCTTTCTTT.

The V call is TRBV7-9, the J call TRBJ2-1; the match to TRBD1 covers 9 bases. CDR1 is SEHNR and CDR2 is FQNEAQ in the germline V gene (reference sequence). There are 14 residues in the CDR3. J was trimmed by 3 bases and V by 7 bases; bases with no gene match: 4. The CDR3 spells CASIDRGGYNEQFF. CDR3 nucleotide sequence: TGTGCCAGCATCGACAGGGGGGGCTACAATGAGCAGTTCTTC. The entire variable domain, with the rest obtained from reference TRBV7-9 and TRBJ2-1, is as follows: DTGVSQNPRHKITKRGQNVTFRCDPISEHNRLYWYRQTLGQGPEFLTYFQNEAQLEKSRLLSDRFSAERPKGSFSTLEIQRTEQGDSAMYLCASIDRGGYNEQFFGPGTRLTVL.

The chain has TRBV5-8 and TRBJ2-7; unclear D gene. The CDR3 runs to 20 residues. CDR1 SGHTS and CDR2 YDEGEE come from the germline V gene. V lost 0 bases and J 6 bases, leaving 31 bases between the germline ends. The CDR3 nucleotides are TGTGCCAGCAGCTTGGTAAGAGGCATACTCCAGCCCCCTGTTCCCCTCGAGCAGTACTTC. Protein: CASSLVRGILQPPVPLEQYF.

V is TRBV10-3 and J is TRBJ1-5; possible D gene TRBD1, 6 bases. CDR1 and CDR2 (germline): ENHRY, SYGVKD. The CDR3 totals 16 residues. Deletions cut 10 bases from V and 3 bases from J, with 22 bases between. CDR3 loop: CASQSPGTPFNQPQHF. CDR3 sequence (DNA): TGTGCCAGTCAGTCGCCCGGGACACCCTTCAATCAGCCCCAGCATTTT.

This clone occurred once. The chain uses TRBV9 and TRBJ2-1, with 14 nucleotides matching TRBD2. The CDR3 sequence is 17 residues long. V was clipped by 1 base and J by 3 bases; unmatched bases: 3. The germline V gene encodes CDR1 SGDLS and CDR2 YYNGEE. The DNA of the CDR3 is TGTGCCAGCAGCGTAACGGGGACTAGCGGGAGCTACAATGAGCAGTTCTTC. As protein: CASSVTGTSGSYNEQFF.

CDR3 loop: CASSLGGSETEAFF. CDR3 DNA sequence: TGCGCCAGCAGCTTGGGCGGGAGTGAGACTGAAGCTTTCTTT. The chain uses TRBV5-1 and TRBJ1-1; D gene unclear. V lost 0 bases and J lost 5, with 11 bases in between. Germline V CDR1 and CDR2: SGHRS, YFSETQ. The CDR3 length is 14 residues.

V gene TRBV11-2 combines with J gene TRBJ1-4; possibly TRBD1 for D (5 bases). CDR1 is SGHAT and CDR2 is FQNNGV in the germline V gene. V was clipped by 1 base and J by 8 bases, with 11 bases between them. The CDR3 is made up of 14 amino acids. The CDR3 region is CASSLAGQREKLFF. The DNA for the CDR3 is TGTGCCAGCAGCTTAGCAGGACAACGGGAAAAACTGTTTTTT.

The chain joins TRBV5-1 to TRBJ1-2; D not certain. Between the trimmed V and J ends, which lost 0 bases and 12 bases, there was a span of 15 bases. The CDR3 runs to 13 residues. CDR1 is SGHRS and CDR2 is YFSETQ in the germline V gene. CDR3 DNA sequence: TGCGCCAGCAGCTTGGAGGGCGCTAGCGGCCACACCTTC. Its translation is CASSLEGASGHTF.

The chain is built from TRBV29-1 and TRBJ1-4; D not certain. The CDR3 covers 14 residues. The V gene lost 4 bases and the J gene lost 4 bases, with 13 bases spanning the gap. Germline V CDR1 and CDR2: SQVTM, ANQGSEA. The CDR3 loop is CSVGRGWSNEKLFF. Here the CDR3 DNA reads TGCAGCGTTGGTCGGGGTTGGAGTAATGAAAAACTGTTTTTT.

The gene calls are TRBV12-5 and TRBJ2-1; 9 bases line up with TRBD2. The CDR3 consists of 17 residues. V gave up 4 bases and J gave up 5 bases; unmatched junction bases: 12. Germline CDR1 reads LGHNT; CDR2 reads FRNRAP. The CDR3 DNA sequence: TGTGCTAGTGGTTCTCCGTGGGTAGCGGGAGACCACAATGAGCAGTTCTTC. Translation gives CASGSPWVAGDHNEQFF.

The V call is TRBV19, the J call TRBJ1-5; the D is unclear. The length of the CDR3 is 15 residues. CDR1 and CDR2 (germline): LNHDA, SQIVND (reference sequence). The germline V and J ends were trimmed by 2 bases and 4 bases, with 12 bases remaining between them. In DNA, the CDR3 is TGTGCCAGTAGTATAAATCAGGCTCCGAATCAGCCCCAGCATTTT. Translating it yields CASSINQAPNQPQHF. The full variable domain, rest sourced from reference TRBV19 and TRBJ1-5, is DGGITQSPKYLFRKEGQNVTLSCEQNLNHDAMYWYRQDPGQGLRLIYYSQIVNDFQKGDIAEGYSVSREKKESFPLTVTSAQKNPTAFYLCASSINQAPNQPQHFGDGTRLSIL.

CDR3 coding DNA: TGTGCCAGCAGCTTAACTCTCCTTGAAGGGGAAGAAGCTTTCTTT. As protein: CASSLTLLEGEEAFF. The genes are TRBV7-9 and TRBJ1-1; TRBD1 might be the D (5 bases). Germline CDR1 SEHNR, CDR2 FQNEAQ (reference sequence). V dropped 2 bases and J dropped 8 bases, with 18 bases sitting between them. The CDR3 is 15 amino acids.

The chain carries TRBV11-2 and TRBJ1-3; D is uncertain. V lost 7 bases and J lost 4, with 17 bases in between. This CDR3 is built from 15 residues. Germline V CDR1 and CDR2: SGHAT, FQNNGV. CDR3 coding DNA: TGTGCCAGCACCCCCGCGGGATTAGCGGGAAACACCATATATTTT. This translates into CASTPAGLAGNTIYF.

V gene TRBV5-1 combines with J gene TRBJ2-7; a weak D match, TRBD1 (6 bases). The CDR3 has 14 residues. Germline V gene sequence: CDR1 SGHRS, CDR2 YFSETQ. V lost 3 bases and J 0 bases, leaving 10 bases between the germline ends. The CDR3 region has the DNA TGCGCCAGCAGCTCGACAGGAGGCTCCTACGAGCAGTACTTC. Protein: CASSSTGGSYEQYF.

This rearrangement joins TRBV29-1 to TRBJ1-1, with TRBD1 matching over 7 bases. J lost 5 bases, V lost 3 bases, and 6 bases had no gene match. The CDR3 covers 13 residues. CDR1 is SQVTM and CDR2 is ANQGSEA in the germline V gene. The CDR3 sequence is CSVEKQGQTEAFF. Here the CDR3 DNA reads TGCAGCGTTGAGAAACAGGGGCAAACTGAAGCTTTCTTT.

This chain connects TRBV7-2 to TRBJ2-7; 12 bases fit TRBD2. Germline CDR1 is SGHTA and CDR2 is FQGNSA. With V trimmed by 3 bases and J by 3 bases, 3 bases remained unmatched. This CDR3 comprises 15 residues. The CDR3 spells CASSFRTSGDYEQYF. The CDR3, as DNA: TGTGCCAGCAGCTTCCGGACTAGCGGGGACTACGAGCAGTACTTC.